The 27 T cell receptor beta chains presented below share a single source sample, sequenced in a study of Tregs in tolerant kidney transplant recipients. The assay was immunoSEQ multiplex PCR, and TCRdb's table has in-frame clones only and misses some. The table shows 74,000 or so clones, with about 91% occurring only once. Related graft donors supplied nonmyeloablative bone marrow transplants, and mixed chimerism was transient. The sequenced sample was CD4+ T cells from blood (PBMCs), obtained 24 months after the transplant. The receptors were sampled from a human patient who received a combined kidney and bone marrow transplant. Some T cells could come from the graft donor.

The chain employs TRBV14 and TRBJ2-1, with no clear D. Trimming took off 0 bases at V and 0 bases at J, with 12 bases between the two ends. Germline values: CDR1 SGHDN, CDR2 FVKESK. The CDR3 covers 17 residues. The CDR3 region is CASSQDPSWSSYNEQFF. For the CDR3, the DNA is TGTGCCAGCAGCCAAGATCCGAGCTGGAGCTCCTACAATGAGCAGTTCTTC. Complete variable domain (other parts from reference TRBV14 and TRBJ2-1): EAGVTQFPSHSVIEKGQTVTLRCDPISGHDNLYWYRRVMGKEIKFLLHFVKESKQDESGMPNNRFLAERTGGTYSTLKVQPAELEDSGVYFCASSQDPSWSSYNEQFFGPGTRLTVL.

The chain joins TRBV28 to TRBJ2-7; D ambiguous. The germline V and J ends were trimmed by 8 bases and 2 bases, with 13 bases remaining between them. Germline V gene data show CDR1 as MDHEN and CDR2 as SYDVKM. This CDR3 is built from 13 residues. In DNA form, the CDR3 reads TGTGCCAGCGCCTTGGCGGCCCCCTACGAGCAGTACTTC. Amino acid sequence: CASALAAPYEQYF.

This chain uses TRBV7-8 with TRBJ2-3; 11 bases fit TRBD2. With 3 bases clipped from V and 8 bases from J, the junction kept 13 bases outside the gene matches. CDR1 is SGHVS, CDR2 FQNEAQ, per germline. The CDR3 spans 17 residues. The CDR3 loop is CASSFSELAGAGGTQYF. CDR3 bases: TGTGCCAGCAGCTTCTCCGAACTAGCGGGAGCCGGGGGTACGCAGTATTTT.

CDR3 nucleotides: TGTGCCAGCAGCTTGACATCCCGAGCCGAGCAGTACTTC. Its translation is CASSLTSRAEQYF. The V call is TRBV11-1, the J call TRBJ2-7; the D is unclear. This CDR3 has 13 residues. Trimming pared 3 bases from V and 6 bases from J, leaving 12 bases between. CDR1 is SGHAT and CDR2 is FQDESV in the germline V gene (reference sequence).

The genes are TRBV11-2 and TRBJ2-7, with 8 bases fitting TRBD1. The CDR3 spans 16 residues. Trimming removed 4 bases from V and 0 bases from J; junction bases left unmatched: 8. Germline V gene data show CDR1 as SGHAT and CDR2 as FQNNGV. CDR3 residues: CASSYRTGILSYEQYF. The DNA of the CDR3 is TGTGCCAGCAGCTACAGGACAGGGATCCTCTCCTACGAGCAGTACTTC.

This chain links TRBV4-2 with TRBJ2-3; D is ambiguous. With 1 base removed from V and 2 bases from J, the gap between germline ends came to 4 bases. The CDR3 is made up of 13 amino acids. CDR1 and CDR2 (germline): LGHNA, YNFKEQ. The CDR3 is CASSQVLTDTQYF. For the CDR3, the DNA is TGTGCCAGCAGCCAAGTCCTCACAGATACGCAGTATTTT.

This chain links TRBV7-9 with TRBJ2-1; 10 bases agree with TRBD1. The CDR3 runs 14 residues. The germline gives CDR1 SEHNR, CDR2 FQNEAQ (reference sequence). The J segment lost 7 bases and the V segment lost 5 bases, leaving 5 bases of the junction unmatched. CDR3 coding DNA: TGTGCCAGCAGCCTCGGACAGGGGGTGAATGAGCAGTTCTTC. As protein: CASSLGQGVNEQFF. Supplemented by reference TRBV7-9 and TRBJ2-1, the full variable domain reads DTGVSQNPRHKITKRGQNVTFRCDPISEHNRLYWYRQTLGQGPEFLTYFQNEAQLEKSRLLSDRFSAERPKGSFSTLEIQRTEQGDSAMYLCASSLGQGVNEQFFGPGTRLTVL.

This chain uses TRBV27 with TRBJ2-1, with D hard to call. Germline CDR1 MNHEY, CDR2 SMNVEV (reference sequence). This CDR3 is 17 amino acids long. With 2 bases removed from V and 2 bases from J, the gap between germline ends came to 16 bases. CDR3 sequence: CASSLRHTRTTYNEQFF. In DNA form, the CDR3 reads TGTGCCAGCAGTTTACGCCACACCCGAACTACCTACAATGAGCAGTTCTTC.

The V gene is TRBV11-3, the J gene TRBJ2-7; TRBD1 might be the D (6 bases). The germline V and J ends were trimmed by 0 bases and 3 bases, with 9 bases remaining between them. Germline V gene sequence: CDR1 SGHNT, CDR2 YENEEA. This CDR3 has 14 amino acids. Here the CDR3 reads CASSLEQGSYEQYF. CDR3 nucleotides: TGTGCCAGCAGCTTAGAACAGGGCAGCTACGAGCAGTACTTC.

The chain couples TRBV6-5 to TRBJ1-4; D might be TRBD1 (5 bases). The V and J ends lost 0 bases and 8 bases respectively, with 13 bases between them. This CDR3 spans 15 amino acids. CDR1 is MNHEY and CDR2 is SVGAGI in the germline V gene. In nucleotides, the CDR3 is TGTGCCAGCAGTTACTCCCCGACAGTACCAGAAAAACTGTTTTTT. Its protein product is CASSYSPTVPEKLFF.

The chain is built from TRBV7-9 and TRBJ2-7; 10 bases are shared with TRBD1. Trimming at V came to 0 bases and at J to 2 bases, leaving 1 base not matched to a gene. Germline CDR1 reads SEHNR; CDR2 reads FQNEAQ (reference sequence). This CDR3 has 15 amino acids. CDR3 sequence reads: CASSLAGTGAYEQYF. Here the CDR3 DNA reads TGTGCCAGCAGCTTAGCCGGGACAGGGGCCTACGAGCAGTACTTC.

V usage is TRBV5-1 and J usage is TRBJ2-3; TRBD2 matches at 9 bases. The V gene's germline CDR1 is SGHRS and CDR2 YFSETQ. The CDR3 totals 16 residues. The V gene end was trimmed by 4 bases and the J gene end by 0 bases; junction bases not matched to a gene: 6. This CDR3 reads CASSTGTSSSTDTQYF. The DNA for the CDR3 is TGCGCCAGCAGCACCGGGACTAGCAGTAGCACAGATACGCAGTATTTT.

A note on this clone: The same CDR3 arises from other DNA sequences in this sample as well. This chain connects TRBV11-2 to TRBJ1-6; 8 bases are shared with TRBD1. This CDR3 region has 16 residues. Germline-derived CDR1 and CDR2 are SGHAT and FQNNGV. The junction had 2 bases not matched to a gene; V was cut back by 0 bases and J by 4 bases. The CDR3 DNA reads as TGTGCCAGCAGCTTAGATACAGGGGGGTATAATTCACCCCTCCACTTT. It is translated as CASSLDTGGYNSPLHF.

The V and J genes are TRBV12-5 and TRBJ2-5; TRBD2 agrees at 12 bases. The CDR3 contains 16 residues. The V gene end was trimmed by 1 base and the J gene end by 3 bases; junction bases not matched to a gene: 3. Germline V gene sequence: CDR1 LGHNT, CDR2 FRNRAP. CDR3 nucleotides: TGTGCTAGTGGTTTGGGACTAGCGGGAGTAGAAGAGACCCAGTACTTC. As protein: CASGLGLAGVEETQYF.

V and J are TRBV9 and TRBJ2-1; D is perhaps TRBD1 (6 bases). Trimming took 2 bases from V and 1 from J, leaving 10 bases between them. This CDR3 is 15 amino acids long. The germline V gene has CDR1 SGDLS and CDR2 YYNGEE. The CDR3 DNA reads TGTGCCAGCAGCGTCACAGGGACGTCCTACAATGAGCAGTTCTTC. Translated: CASSVTGTSYNEQFF.

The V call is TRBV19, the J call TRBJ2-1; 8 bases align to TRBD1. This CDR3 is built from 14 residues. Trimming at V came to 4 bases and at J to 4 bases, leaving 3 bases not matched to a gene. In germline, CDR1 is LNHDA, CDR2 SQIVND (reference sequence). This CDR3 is CASSTQGGYNEQFF. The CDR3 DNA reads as TGTGCCAGTAGTACACAGGGGGGATACAATGAGCAGTTCTTC.

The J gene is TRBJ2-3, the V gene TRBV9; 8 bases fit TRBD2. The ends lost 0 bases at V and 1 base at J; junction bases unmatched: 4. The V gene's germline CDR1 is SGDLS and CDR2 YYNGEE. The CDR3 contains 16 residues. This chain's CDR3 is CASSVVGAGGTDTQYF. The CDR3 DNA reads TGTGCCAGCAGCGTAGTAGGAGCGGGGGGCACAGATACGCAGTATTTT.

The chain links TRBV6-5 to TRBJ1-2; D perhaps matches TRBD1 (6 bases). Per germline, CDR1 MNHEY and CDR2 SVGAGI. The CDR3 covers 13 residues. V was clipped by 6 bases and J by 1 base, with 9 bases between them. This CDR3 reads CASSLDSNYGYTF. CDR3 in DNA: TGTGCCAGCAGCCTGGACAGTAACTATGGCTACACCTTC.

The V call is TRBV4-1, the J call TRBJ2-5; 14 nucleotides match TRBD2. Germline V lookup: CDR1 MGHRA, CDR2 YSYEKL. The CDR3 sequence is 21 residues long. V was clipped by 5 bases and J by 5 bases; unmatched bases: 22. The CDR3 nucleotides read TGCGCCAGCAGCGGCCAGTTGACAACCGGGACTAGCGGGAGCGGCCGGGAGACCCAGTACTTC. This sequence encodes CASSGQLTTGTSGSGRETQYF.

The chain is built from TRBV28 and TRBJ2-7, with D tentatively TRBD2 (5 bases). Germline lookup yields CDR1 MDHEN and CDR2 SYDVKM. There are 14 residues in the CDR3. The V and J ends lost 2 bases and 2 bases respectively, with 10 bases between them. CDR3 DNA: TGTGCCAGCAGTTTAGGCGGGCGGACCTACGAGCAGTACTTC. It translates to CASSLGGRTYEQYF.

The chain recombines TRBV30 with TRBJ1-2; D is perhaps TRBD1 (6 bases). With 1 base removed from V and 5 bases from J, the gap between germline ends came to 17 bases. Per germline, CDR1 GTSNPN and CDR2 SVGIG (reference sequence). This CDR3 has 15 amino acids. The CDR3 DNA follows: TGTGCCTGGAGTGGCCCAGAACAGGGATGGTATGGCTACACCTTC. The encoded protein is CAWSGPEQGWYGYTF. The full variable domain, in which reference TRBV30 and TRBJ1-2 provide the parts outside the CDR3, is SQTIHQWPATLVQPVGSPLSLECTVEGTSNPNLYWYRQAAGRGLQLLFYSVGIGQISSEVPQNLSASRPQDRQFILSSKKLLLSDSGFYLCAWSGPEQGWYGYTFGSGTRLTVV.

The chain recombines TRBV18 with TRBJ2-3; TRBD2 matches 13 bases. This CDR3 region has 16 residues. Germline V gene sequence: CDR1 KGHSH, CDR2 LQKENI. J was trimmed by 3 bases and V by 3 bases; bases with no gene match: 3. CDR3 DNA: TGTGCCAGCTCACCCCGGACTAGCGGGGGTACAGATACGCAGTATTTT. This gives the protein CASSPRTSGGTDTQYF.

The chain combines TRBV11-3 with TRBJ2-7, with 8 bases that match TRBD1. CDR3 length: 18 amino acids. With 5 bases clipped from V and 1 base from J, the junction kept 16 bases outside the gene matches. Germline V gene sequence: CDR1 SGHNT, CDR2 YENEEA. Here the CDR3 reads CASSILRDRTIGSYEQYF. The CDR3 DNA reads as TGTGCCAGCAGCATCCTCCGGGACAGGACGATTGGATCCTACGAGCAGTACTTC.

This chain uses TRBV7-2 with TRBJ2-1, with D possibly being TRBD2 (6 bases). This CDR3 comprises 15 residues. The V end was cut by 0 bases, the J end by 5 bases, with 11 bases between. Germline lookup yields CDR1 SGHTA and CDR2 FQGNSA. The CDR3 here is CASSLAGGPHNEQFF. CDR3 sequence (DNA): TGTGCCAGCAGCTTAGCGGGAGGTCCGCACAATGAGCAGTTCTTC.

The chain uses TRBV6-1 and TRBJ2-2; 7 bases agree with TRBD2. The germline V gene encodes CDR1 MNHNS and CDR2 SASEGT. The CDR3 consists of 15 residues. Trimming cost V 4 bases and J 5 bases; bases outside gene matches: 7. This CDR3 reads CASSAVGGETGELFF. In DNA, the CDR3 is TGTGCCAGCAGTGCCGTGGGGGGGGAAACCGGGGAGCTGTTTTTT.

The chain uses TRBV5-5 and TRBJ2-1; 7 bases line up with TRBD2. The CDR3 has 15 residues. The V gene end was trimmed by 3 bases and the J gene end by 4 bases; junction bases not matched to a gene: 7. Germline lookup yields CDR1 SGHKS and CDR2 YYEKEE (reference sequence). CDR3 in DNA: TGTGCCAGCAGCTCAAGCGGGAAGCGTTACAATGAGCAGTTCTTC. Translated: CASSSSGKRYNEQFF.

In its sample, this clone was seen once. The CDR3 DNA is TGTGCCACCAGCAGAGACCCCGGGACAGGGAACACCGGGGAGCTGTTTTTT. Encoded protein: CATSRDPGTGNTGELFF. The chain is built from TRBV15 and TRBJ2-2; TRBD1 matches 8 bases. CDR1 and CDR2 (germline): LNHNV, YYDKDF (reference sequence). The CDR3 loop spans 17 amino acids. J was trimmed by 1 base and V by 0 bases; bases with no gene match: 4.